These 24 T cell receptor beta chains were all obtained from the same sample, sequenced in a study of Ad26.COV2.S vaccination and SARS-CoV-2 variants. Method: immunoSEQ multiplex PCR; TCRdb's copy keeps in-frame clones and lacks some. The table records 380,000 or so clones, 88% of them present only once. Treatment: roughly 18 received Ad26.COV2.S at low or high dose, single or two shots; several received placebo; per-sample allocation not given. Specimens were obtained on day 63 following the first vaccine or placebo injection. This sample comprised peripheral blood, obtained in a trial of Ad26.COV2.S vaccine versus placebo. Every receptor here comes from a person aged 18-60 years who received the Ad26.COV2.S COVID-19 vaccine or a placebo.

The V and J genes are TRBV18 and TRBJ1-5; no firm D call. The germline V gene has CDR1 KGHSH and CDR2 LQKENI. The germline V and J ends were trimmed by 6 bases and 1 base, with 10 bases remaining between them. The CDR3 has 14 amino acids. The CDR3 protein is CASSGGRSNQPQHF. CDR3 sequence (DNA): TGTGCCAGCTCGGGAGGACGGAGCAATCAGCCCCAGCATTTT.

This clone appeared once. Other DNA sequences in the sample encode the same CDR3. The chain combines TRBV7-2 with TRBJ2-5, with D maybe TRBD2 (5 bases). V was clipped by 1 base and J by 4 bases, with 13 bases between them. The CDR3 covers 15 residues. Looked up from germline, CDR1 is SGHTA and CDR2 is FQGNSA. Written as DNA, the CDR3 is TGTGCCAGCAGCTTAGAAGGAGGTCTCGGAGAGACCCAGTACTTC. Translation: CASSLEGGLGETQYF. The entire variable domain, with the rest obtained from reference TRBV7-2 and TRBJ2-5, is as follows: GAGVSQSPSNKVTEKGKDVELRCDPISGHTALYWYRQSLGQGLEFLIYFQGNSAPDKSGLPSDRFSAERTGGSVSTLTIQRTQQEDSAVYLCASSLEGGLGETQYFGPGTRLLVL.

This rearrangement joins TRBV19 to TRBJ1-5, with D perhaps TRBD1 (6 bases). V shed 8 bases and J shed 7 bases, with 18 bases lying between them. The germline V gene encodes CDR1 LNHDA and CDR2 SQIVND (reference sequence). This CDR3 has 14 amino acids. In DNA, the CDR3 is TGTGCCAGTGGGGGGGCGTTCGGGGAGCAGCCCCAGCATTTT. Translation: CASGGAFGEQPQHF.

The V and J genes are TRBV14 and TRBJ2-1; 11 bases line up with TRBD2. Trimming at V came to 2 bases and at J to 4 bases, leaving 13 bases not matched to a gene. Germline V gene lookup returns CDR1 SGHDN and CDR2 FVKESK. The CDR3 totals 19 residues. CDR3 in DNA: TGTGCCAGCAGCCAAACCGGGACTAGCGGAGGAGGTCCTTACAATGAGCAGTTCTTC. Translating gives CASSQTGTSGGGPYNEQFF.

The CDR3 loop is CASSYSATGGYGYTF. The CDR3 nucleotides read TGTGCCAGCAGTTACTCCGCGACAGGGGGCTATGGCTACACCTTC. This chain joins TRBV6-5 and TRBJ1-2, with 9 bases matching TRBD1. The CDR3 is 15 amino acids. The V gene end was trimmed by 0 bases and the J gene end by 4 bases; junction bases not matched to a gene: 3. Per germline, CDR1 MNHEY and CDR2 SVGAGI.

A word on this clone: At one boundary the junction diverges from the germline segment, which might be a read error. This chain joins TRBV5-6 and TRBJ2-7; TRBD2 might be the D (5 bases). There are 11 residues in the CDR3. Germline lookup yields CDR1 SGHDT and CDR2 YYEEEE. CDR3 sequence: CASSQSGNHLF. The DNA for the CDR3 is TGTGCCAGCAGCCAATCCGGGAACCACCTCTTC.

The genes are TRBV18 and TRBJ2-3, with TRBD2 identical over 8 bases. The CDR3 contains 16 residues. After removal of 0 bases from V and 0 bases from J, the junction contained 2 bases not matched to a gene. In germline, CDR1 is KGHSH, CDR2 LQKENI. In DNA, the CDR3 is TGTGCCAGCTCACCACCGACTAGCGATAGCACAGATACGCAGTATTTT. This encodes CASSPPTSDSTDTQYF.

CDR3 coding DNA: TGTGCCACCAGCCCACGGAGCCCTTGGGTAACTGGAAACACCATATATTTT. It is translated as CATSPRSPWVTGNTIYF. The chain employs TRBV15 and TRBJ1-3; D unclear. V dropped 5 bases and J dropped 2 bases, with 19 bases sitting between them. The CDR3 contains 17 residues. Germline CDR1 LNHNV, CDR2 YYDKDF (reference sequence).

This clone was seen a handful of times. The rearrangement links TRBV7-3 to TRBJ1-2; 10 bases are shared with TRBD1. The germline V gene has CDR1 SGHTA and CDR2 FQGTGA. This CDR3 has 14 residues. V was clipped by 3 bases and J by 6 bases; unmatched bases: 4. The CDR3 coding sequence is TGTGCCAGCAGCTTTGGGACAGGGGAGGATGGCTACACCTTC. Translation gives CASSFGTGEDGYTF.

This clone was detected only once. The chain combines TRBV9 with TRBJ1-3; D is unclear. In germline, CDR1 is SGDLS, CDR2 YYNGEE. The CDR3 loop spans 14 amino acids. Trimming removed 2 bases from V and 4 bases from J, with 10 bases in between. CDR3 protein: CASSVELEGNTIYF. The CDR3 DNA follows: TGTGCCAGCAGCGTGGAACTAGAGGGAAACACCATATATTTT.

This chain connects TRBV7-9 to TRBJ2-7; no firm D call. V dropped 2 bases and J dropped 2 bases, with 4 bases sitting between them. Germline V gene sequence: CDR1 SEHNR, CDR2 FQNEAQ (reference sequence). This CDR3 spans 12 amino acids. The CDR3 bases are TGTGCCAGCAGCTTACCAACCTACGAGCAGTACTTC. Amino acids: CASSLPTYEQYF.

The chain employs TRBV6-5 and TRBJ2-3; 11 bases line up with TRBD1. The CDR3 runs 14 residues. Trimming removed 5 bases from V and 4 bases from J; junction bases left unmatched: 2. Germline CDR1 reads MNHEY; CDR2 reads SVGAGI. In DNA, the CDR3 is TGTGCCAGCAGTCGGACAGGGGGCCCAGATACGCAGTATTTT. It yields the protein CASSRTGGPDTQYF.

V usage is TRBV6-5 and J usage is TRBJ1-1; tentative D call: TRBD1 (5 bases). V lost 9 bases to trimming and J lost 10 bases, with 18 bases between them. CDR3 length: 12 amino acids. Germline V gene data show CDR1 as MNHEY and CDR2 as SVGAGI. CDR3 coding DNA: TGTGCCAGTCACTCGGTTTTGGGGGGAGCTTTCTTT. As protein: CASHSVLGGAFF.

This sequence joins TRBV5-8 and TRBJ1-5; D is perhaps TRBD1 (6 bases). This CDR3 comprises 16 residues. The V and J ends lost 3 bases and 4 bases respectively, with 17 bases between them. Germline V lookup: CDR1 SGHTS, CDR2 YDEGEE. CDR3 loop: CASSSDSGRGNQPQHF. The CDR3 DNA sequence: TGTGCCAGCAGCTCGGATTCAGGTAGGGGGAATCAGCCCCAGCATTTT.

This clone was picked up a small number of times. The chain couples TRBV5-4 to TRBJ1-6; 7 positions match TRBD1. Trimming at V came to 0 bases and at J to 5 bases, leaving 8 bases not matched to a gene. Germline CDR1 SGHNT, CDR2 YYREEE (reference sequence). The CDR3 extends over 17 amino acids. This CDR3 is CASSLDTGAGNNSPLHF. The CDR3 nucleotides read TGTGCCAGCAGCTTGGACACAGGGGCTGGAAATAATTCACCCCTCCACTTT.

The gene calls are TRBV28 and TRBJ2-1; 8 positions agree with TRBD2. This CDR3 contains 14 residues. The ends lost 5 bases at V and 3 bases at J; junction bases unmatched: 3. Germline lookup yields CDR1 MDHEN and CDR2 SYDVKM. The CDR3 DNA follows: TGTGCCAGCAGTGGGGCGGGGGGCTACAATGAGCAGTTCTTC. It encodes CASSGAGGYNEQFF.

The genes are TRBV10-3 and TRBJ2-1; D perhaps matches TRBD1 (6 bases). This CDR3 region has 14 residues. V was clipped by 5 bases and J by 0 bases, with 8 bases between them. The V gene's germline CDR1 is ENHRY and CDR2 SYGVKD. The CDR3 reads CAISLDSSYNEQFF. Here the CDR3 DNA reads TGTGCCATCAGTCTGGACAGCTCCTACAATGAGCAGTTCTTC.

The chain carries TRBV7-8 and TRBJ2-7; TRBD1 might be the D (6 bases). Germline V gene sequence: CDR1 SGHVS, CDR2 FQNEAQ. The CDR3 covers 19 residues. Trimming removed 7 bases at V and 1 base at J, with 29 bases between. The CDR3 bases are TGTGCCAGCACCGTCGCTTTGGTGGGGGACACCATCGAGTCCTACGAGCAGTACTTC. Its protein product is CASTVALVGDTIESYEQYF. The full variable domain, rest sourced from reference TRBV7-8 and TRBJ2-7, is GAGVSQSPRYKVAKRGQDVALRCDPISGHVSLFWYQQALGQGPEFLTYFQNEAQLDKSGLPSDRFFAERPEGSVSTLKIQRTQQEDSAVYLCASTVALVGDTIESYEQYFGPGTRLTVT.

The chain employs TRBV27 and TRBJ2-5; no clear D gene. Trimming removed 8 bases at V and 1 base at J, with 11 bases between. CDR1 is MNHEY and CDR2 is SMNVEV in the germline V gene (reference sequence). This CDR3 comprises 13 residues. As DNA, the CDR3 is TGTGCCAGCCGCAACGGAATCCAAGAGACCCAGTACTTC. Translated: CASRNGIQETQYF.

The rearrangement links TRBV3-1 (or the pseudogene TRBV3-2) to TRBJ1-1, with a tentative D call TRBD1 (6 bases). V was cut by 2 bases and J by 4 bases, with 8 bases left in between. The CDR3 is made up of 13 amino acids. Germline lookup yields CDR1 LGHDT and CDR2 YNNKEL (reference sequence). The CDR3 loop reads CASSQQGITEAFF. CDR3 DNA: TGTGCCAGCAGCCAACAGGGGATCACTGAAGCTTTCTTT.

J is TRBJ2-1 and V is TRBV28; 8 bases fit TRBD2. The germline V gene encodes CDR1 MDHEN and CDR2 SYDVKM. The CDR3 has 19 residues. Germline trimming cut 8 bases from V and 1 base from J; bases unmatched to any gene: 19. The CDR3 loop reads CASRSSGPTPYQSYNEQFF. CDR3 nucleotides: TGTGCCAGCCGTTCTAGCGGGCCCACCCCTTACCAATCCTACAATGAGCAGTTCTTC.

This clone was recorded only once. The chain links TRBV5-4 to TRBJ2-2, with D unresolved. The CDR3 is 13 residues long. Germline lookup yields CDR1 SGHNT and CDR2 YYREEE (reference sequence). V was clipped by 4 bases and J by 5 bases, with 9 bases between them. For the CDR3, the DNA is TGTGCCAGCAGCACAGACATAACCGGGGAGCTGTTTTTT. It translates to CASSTDITGELFF.

V is TRBV5-6 and J is TRBJ1-4; D is undetermined. The CDR3 length is 15 residues. Looked up from germline, CDR1 is SGHDT and CDR2 is YYEEEE. The ends were cut back, 4 bases at V and 4 bases at J, with 14 bases in the middle. This CDR3 is CASSPLTGNNEKLFF. CDR3 nucleotide sequence: TGTGCCAGCAGCCCCCTTACGGGAAATAATGAAAAACTGTTTTTT.

In this sample, this clone turned up once. The gene calls are TRBV11-3 and TRBJ2-5; 7 nucleotides agree with TRBD1. Germline CDR1 is SGHNT and CDR2 is YENEEA. V lost 5 bases to trimming and J lost 4 bases; unmatched junction nucleotides: 10. This CDR3 region has 15 residues. The CDR3 loop reads CASSLQGNSRETQYF. The CDR3 bases are TGTGCCAGCAGCCTACAGGGGAACTCCAGAGAGACCCAGTACTTC.